The rows below give T cell receptor beta chains drawn from one sample of a study of T-cell reconstitution after alpha-beta-depleted transplantation in children. TCRdb called the PCR reads again in MiXCR, with one record for every CDR3 protein. The data show 380,000 or so distinct CDR3 sequences, roughly 15% seen once. The input for sequencing was PBMCs, taken from the stem cell graft. The receptors derive from a human donor who donated a stem cell graft to a child with Fanconi anemia. CDR3s include the opening cysteine and the closing phenylalanine or tryptophan. Fields, in order: V gene, D gene, J gene, clone size, CDR3 protein, CDR3 DNA. A D gene is named only where the DNA matches it firmly. Part of the rows lack a size; the others show once, few, many or a class for expanded clones.

TRBV11-2	-	TRBJ1-6	-	CASSLDLRGSSYNSPLHF	TGTGCCAGCAGCTTAGATTTGAGGGGGAGCTCCTATAATTCACCCCTCCACTTT
TRBV5-1	-	TRBJ2-3	-	CASSLESTGRTDTQYF	TGCGCCAGCAGCTTGGAAAGCACAGGGAGAACAGATACGCAGTATTTT
TRBV12-3/TRBV12-4	-	TRBJ1-1	-	CATPPGGRGAEAFF	TGTGCCACCCCCCCCGGGGGCCGGGGGGCTGAAGCTTTCTTT
TRBV12-3/TRBV12-4	-	TRBJ1-1	many	CASSRIQAGGMNTEAFF	TGTGCCAGCAGTCGAATACAGGCGGGCGGGATGAACACTGAAGCTTTCTTT
TRBV7-8	TRBD1	TRBJ1-2	few	CASSLWTGDDYGYTF	TGTGCCAGCAGCCTATGGACAGGGGATGACTATGGCTACACCTTC
TRBV7-9	-	TRBJ2-2	-	CASSLLIRENTGELFF	TGTGCCAGCAGCTTACTCATCCGGGAAAACACCGGGGAGCTGTTTTTT
TRBV5-1	TRBD1	TRBJ1-2	-	CASSKGQNVEGYTF	TGCGCCAGCAGCAAGGGACAGAACGTGGAGGGCTACACCTTC
TRBV27	TRBD2	TRBJ2-1	-	CASSPIAGGSGGTSYNEQFF	TGTGCCAGCAGTCCGATCGCGGGGGGTAGCGGGGGTACATCCTACAATGAGCAGTTCTTC
TRBV6-1	-	TRBJ1-6	-	CASSVEQGTPLHF	TGTGCCAGCAGTGTCGAACAGGGTACACCCCTCCACTTT
TRBV20-1	TRBD1	TRBJ2-5	few	CSAPRGTEQETQYF	TGCAGTGCCCCGCGTGGGACAGAGCAAGAGACCCAGTACTTC
TRBV6-1	TRBD1	TRBJ2-2	few	CASSHGTGVRTGELFF	TGTGCCAGCAGCCACGGGACAGGGGTTCGGACCGGGGAGCTGTTTTTT
TRBV5-6	-	TRBJ1-4	-	CASSVDRGSYRKLFF	TGTGCCAGCAGCGTCGATCGGGGGTCGTATCGAAAACTGTTTTTT
TRBV7-2	-	TRBJ1-3	-	CASSLVPGVGNTIYF	TGTGCCAGCAGCTTAGTTCCAGGGGTTGGAAACACCATATATTTT
TRBV5-6	-	TRBJ1-3	-	CASRWGGGSGNTIYF	TGTGCCAGCAGATGGGGTGGAGGCTCTGGAAACACCATATATTTT
TRBV20-1	TRBD2	TRBJ2-3	-	CSAREPGRPGTDTQYF	TGCAGTGCTAGAGAGCCCGGGAGGCCTGGCACAGATACGCAGTATTTT
TRBV7-9	-	TRBJ2-7	many	CASSLLVGGRSYEQYF	TGTGCCAGCAGCTTACTCGTTGGTGGGAGGTCCTACGAGCAGTACTTC
TRBV29-1	-	TRBJ2-2	-	CSVGRAPGELFF	TGCAGCGTTGGTAGGGCCCCCGGGGAGCTGTTTTTT
TRBV5-1	-	TRBJ1-1	few	CASSPSFIGLEAFF	TGCGCCAGCAGCCCGAGTTTCATAGGACTTGAAGCTTTCTTT
TRBV6-2/TRBV6-3	TRBD1	TRBJ2-4	few	CASSYSMDGQGAGIQYF	TGTGCCAGCAGTTATTCAATGGACGGACAGGGGGCTGGCATTCAGTACTTC
TRBV14	-	TRBJ2-3	-	CASSQVKPGTQYF	TGTGCCAGCAGCCAAGTAAAACCCGGTACGCAGTATTTT
TRBV6-2/TRBV6-3	-	TRBJ2-1	many	CASSYSTVNEQFF	TGTGCCAGCAGTTACTCTACAGTCAATGAGCAGTTCTTC
TRBV10-3	TRBD1	TRBJ1-1	-	CASRPTGAYTEAFF	TGTGCCAGCCGACCCACAGGGGCCTACACTGAAGCTTTCTTT
TRBV12-3/TRBV12-4	TRBD2	TRBJ2-1	-	CASRRNPSGENEQFF	TGTGCCAGCAGACGAAACCCTAGCGGGGAGAATGAGCAGTTCTTC
TRBV5-1	-	TRBJ1-1	-	CASSIPLGGGMNTEAFF	TGCGCCAGCAGCATACCACTGGGGGGGGGCATGAACACTGAAGCTTTCTTT
TRBV30	-	TRBJ1-2	-	CACMKLSGGRSDYGYTF	TGTGCCTGCATGAAATTATCCGGGGGGAGGTCAGACTATGGCTACACCTTC
TRBV10-3	-	TRBJ2-1	few	CAISRDSSSYNEQFF	TGTGCCATCAGTAGAGACTCGAGCTCCTACAATGAGCAGTTCTTC
TRBV18	TRBD2	TRBJ2-2	-	CASSPPASGLTNTGELFF	TGTGCCAGCTCACCACCGGCTAGCGGGTTAACGAACACCGGGGAGCTGTTTTTT
TRBV9	-	TRBJ1-1	few	CASSAQVGRTNTEAFF	TGTGCCAGCAGCGCCCAGGTGGGGCGGACGAACACTGAAGCTTTCTTT
TRBV4-3	-	TRBJ1-1	few	CASSHATESAEAFF	TGCGCCAGCAGCCACGCAACGGAGAGCGCTGAAGCTTTCTTT
TRBV4-3	TRBD2	TRBJ2-1	-	CASSRIAGSSYNEQFF	TGCGCCAGCAGTCGTATAGCGGGGAGCTCCTACAATGAGCAGTTCTTC
TRBV5-1	-	TRBJ2-6	many	CASSLGTAGANVLTF	TGCGCCAGCAGCTTGGGGACAGCCGGGGCCAACGTCCTGACTTTC
TRBV7-4	-	TRBJ2-4	few	CASSSHVRDKNIQYF	TGTGCCAGCAGCTCTCACGTCCGGGACAAAAACATTCAGTACTTC
TRBV6-1	-	TRBJ1-1	few	CASSTRGSWNTEAFF	TGTGCCAGCAGTACAAGGGGGAGTTGGAACACTGAAGCTTTCTTT
TRBV2	-	TRBJ2-2	-	CASSLATFTGELFF	TGTGCCAGCTCCTTGGCCACGTTCACCGGGGAGCTGTTTTTT
TRBV12-3/TRBV12-4	-	TRBJ2-3	many	CASRPPGTTDTQYF	TGTGCCAGCAGACCTCCGGGCACGACAGATACGCAGTATTTT
TRBV11-1	-	TRBJ2-7	-	CASRRGPAYEQYF	TGTGCCAGCAGGCGGGGACCGGCCTACGAGCAGTACTTC
TRBV5-1	-	TRBJ1-1	few	CASSLGQLDDTEAFF	TGCGCCAGCAGCTTGGGTCAGTTGGATGACACTGAAGCTTTCTTT
TRBV4-2	-	TRBJ1-2	many	CASSQAAVGGYGYTF	TGTGCCAGCAGCCAAGCCGCGGTGGGCGGCTATGGCTACACCTTC
TRBV5-1	TRBD2	TRBJ2-3	few	CATTEGLAGGLGLPDTQYF	TGCGCCACCACCGAAGGACTAGCGGGGGGTCTTGGACTTCCAGATACGCAGTATTTT
TRBV4-1	-	TRBJ1-2	-	CASSQGDIGGYGYTF	TGCGCCAGCAGCCAAGGTGATATAGGGGGCTATGGCTACACCTTC
TRBV15	-	TRBJ1-3	few	CATSRGGGGHSGNTIYF	TGTGCCACCAGCAGAGGGGGGGGCGGCCACTCTGGAAACACCATATATTTT
TRBV7-8	-	TRBJ2-2	-	CASSLGVFGELFF	TGTGCCAGCAGCTTAGGCGTTTTTGGGGAGCTGTTTTTT